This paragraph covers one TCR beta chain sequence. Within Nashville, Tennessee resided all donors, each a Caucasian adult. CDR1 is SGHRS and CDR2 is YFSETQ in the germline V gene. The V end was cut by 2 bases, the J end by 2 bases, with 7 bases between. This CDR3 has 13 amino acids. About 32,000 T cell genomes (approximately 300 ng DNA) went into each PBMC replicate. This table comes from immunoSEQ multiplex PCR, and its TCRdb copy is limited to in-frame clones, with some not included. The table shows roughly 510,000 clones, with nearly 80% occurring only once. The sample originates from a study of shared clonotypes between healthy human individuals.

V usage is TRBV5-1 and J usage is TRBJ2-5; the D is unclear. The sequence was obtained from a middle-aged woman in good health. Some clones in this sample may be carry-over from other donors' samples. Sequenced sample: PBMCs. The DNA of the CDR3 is TGCGCCAGCAGCTTTAACGGGCAAGAGACCCAGTACTTC. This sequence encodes CASSFNGQETQYF.